This T cell receptor (beta chain) was recorded in a study of T cell changes during pregnancy in multiple sclerosis. The germline V gene has CDR1 KGHSH and CDR2 LQKENI. With 1 base clipped from V and 1 base from J, the junction kept 5 bases outside the gene matches. The CDR3 contains 17 residues. Generated by immunoSEQ multiplex PCR, the TCRdb table keeps only in-frame clones and is missing some. The sample carries 40,000 or so clones, around nine tenths recorded once. This material consisted of CD4+ T cells from peripheral blood mononuclear cells, taken in the third trimester of pregnancy. The TCR sequence derives from a female donor with multiple sclerosis, enrolled in a pregnancy study. This rearrangement joins TRBV18 to TRBJ2-5, with 11 bases that match TRBD2. The CDR3 protein is CASSPRLAGLVQETQYF. The CDR3 DNA follows: TGTGCCAGCTCACCACGACTAGCGGGATTAGTCCAAGAGACCCAGTACTTC.